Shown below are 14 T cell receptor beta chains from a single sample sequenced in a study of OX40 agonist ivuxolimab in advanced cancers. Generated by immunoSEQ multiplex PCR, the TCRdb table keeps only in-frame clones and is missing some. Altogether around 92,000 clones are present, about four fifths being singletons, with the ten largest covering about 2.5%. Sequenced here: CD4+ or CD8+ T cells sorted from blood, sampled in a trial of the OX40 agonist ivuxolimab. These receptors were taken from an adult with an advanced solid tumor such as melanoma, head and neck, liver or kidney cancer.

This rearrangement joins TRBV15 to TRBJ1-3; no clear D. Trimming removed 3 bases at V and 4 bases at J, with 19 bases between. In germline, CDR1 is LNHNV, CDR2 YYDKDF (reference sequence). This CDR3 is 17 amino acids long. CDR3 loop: CATSSLQLGLGGNTIYF. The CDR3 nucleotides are TGTGCCACCAGCAGCTTGCAGCTTGGGCTTGGAGGAAACACCATATATTTT.

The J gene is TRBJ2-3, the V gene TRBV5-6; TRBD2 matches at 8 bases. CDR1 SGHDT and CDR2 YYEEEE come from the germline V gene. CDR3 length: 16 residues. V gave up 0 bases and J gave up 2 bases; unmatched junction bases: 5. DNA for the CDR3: TGTGCCAGCAGCTTGGCAGCGGGAGCTCCCACAGATACGCAGTATTTT. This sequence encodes CASSLAAGAPTDTQYF.

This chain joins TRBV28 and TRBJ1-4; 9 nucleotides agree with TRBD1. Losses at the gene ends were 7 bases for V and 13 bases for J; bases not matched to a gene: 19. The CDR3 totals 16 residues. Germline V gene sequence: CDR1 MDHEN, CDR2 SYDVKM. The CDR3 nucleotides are TGTGCCAGCATCCCTGGAGGGGACAGGGACCCCTTATTACTGTTTTTT. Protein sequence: CASIPGGDRDPLLLFF. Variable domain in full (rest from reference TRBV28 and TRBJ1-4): DVKVTQSSRYLVKRTGEKVFLECVQDMDHENMFWYRQDPGLGLRLIYFSYDVKMKEKGDIPEGYSVSREKKERFSLILESASTNQTSMYLCASIPGGDRDPLLLFFGSGTQLSVL.

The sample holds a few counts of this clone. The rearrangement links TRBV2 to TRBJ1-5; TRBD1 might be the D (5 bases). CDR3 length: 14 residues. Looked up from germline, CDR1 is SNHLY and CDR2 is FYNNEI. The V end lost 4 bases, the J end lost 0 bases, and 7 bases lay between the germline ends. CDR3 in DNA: TGTGCCAGCAGTGGACAGAATAGCAATCAGCCCCAGCATTTT. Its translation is CASSGQNSNQPQHF.

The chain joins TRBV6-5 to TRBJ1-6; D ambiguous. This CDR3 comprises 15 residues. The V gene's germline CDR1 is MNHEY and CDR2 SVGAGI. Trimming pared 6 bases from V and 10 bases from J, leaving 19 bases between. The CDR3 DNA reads TGTGCCAGCAGCTCCTCGGGTTATTTCGGATCACCCCTCCACTTT. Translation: CASSSSGYFGSPLHF.

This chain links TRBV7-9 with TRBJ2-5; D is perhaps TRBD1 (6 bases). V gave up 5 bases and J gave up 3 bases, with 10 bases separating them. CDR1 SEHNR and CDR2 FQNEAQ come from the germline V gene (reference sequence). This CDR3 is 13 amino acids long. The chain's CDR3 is CASSRTEKETQYF. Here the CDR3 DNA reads TGTGCCAGCAGCCGGACAGAGAAAGAGACCCAGTACTTC.

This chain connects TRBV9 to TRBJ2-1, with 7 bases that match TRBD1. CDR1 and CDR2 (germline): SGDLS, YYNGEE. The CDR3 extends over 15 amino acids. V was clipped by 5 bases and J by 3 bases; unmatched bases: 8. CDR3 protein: CASSRDRAGYNEQFF. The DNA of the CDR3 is TGTGCCAGCAGTCGTGACAGGGCCGGCTACAATGAGCAGTTCTTC.

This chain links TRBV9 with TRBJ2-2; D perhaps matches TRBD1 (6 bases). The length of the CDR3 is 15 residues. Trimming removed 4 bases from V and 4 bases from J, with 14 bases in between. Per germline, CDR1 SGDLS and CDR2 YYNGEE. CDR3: CASSFRQDLTGELFF. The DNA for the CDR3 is TGTGCCAGCAGCTTCAGACAGGACCTCACCGGGGAGCTGTTTTTT.

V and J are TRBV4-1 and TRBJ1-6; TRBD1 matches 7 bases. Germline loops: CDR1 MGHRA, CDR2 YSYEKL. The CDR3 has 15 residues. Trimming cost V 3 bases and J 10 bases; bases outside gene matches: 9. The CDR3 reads CASSHADRESSPLHF. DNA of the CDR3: TGCGCCAGCAGCCATGCCGACAGGGAATCGTCACCCCTCCACTTT.

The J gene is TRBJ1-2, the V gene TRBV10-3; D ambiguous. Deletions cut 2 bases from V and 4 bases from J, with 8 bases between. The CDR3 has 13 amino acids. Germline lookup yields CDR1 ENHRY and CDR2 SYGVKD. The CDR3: CAISEGSSYGYTF. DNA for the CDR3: TGTGCCATCAGTGAGGGTTCATCCTATGGCTACACCTTC.

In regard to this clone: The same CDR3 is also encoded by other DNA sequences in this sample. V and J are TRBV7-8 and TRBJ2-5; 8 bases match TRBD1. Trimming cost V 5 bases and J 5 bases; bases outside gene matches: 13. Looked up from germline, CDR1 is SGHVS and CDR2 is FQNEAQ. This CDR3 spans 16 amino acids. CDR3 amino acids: CASSLGTGKSQETQYF. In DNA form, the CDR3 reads TGTGCCAGCAGCCTAGGGACAGGCAAATCCCAGGAGACCCAGTACTTC.

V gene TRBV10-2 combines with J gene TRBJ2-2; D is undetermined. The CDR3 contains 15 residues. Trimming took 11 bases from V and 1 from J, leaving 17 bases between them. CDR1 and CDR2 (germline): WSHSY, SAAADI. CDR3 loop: CACKAIGENTGELFF. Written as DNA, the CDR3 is TGCGCCTGCAAGGCCATTGGGGAGAACACCGGGGAGCTGTTTTTT.

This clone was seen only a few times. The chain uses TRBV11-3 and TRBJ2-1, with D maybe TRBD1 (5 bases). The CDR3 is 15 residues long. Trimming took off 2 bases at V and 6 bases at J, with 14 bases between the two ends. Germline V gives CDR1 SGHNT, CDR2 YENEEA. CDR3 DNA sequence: TGTGCCAGCAGCTTACAGGGTCTAAGTACCAATGAGCAGTTCTTC. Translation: CASSLQGLSTNEQFF.

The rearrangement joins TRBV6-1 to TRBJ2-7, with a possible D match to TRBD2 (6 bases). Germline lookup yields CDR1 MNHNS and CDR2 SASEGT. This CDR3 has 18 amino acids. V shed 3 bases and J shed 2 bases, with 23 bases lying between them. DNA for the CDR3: TGTGCCAGCAGTGACATATGGAGGGGCCTAGGGGCTACCTACGAGCAGTACTTC. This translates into CASSDIWRGLGATYEQYF.